In this sample, the clone carrying this TCR beta chain turned up many times. Its antigen is not known. The sample is drawn from a study of T cell repertoires in cytomegalovirus infection. TCRdb analysed the reads with MiXCR anew, one entry per CDR3 protein. The sample contains just under 500,000 distinct CDR3 sequences, 30% to 40% of which appear only once. Source: cultured PBMCs, taken from culture after CMV antigen stimulation. This TCR was recovered from a human donor in good health (CMV status not recorded). Some clones in this sample may be carry-over from other donors' samples.

The CDR3 loop reads CASSPRGGQTYEQYF. CDR3 DNA: TGTGCCAGCAGCCCCCGAGGGGGGCAGACCTACGAGCAGTACTTC. The chain combines TRBV7-2 with TRBJ2-7; D is possibly TRBD1 or TRBD2 (6 bases each). This CDR3 comprises 15 residues. Trimming pared 5 bases from V and 2 bases from J, leaving 16 bases between. Per the germline V gene, CDR1 is SGHTA and CDR2 is FQGNSA.